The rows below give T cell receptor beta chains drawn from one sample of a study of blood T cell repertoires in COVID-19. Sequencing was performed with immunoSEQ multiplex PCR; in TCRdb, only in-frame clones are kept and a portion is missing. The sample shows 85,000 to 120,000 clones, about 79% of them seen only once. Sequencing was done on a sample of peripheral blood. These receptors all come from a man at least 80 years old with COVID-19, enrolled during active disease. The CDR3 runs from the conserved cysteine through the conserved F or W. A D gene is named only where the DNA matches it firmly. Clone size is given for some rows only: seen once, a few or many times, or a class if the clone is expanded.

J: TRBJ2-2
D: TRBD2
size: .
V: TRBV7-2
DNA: TGTGCCAGCCTTAAGGCGGGAGTAAGGACCGGGGAGCTGTTTTTT
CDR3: CASLKAGVRTGELFF

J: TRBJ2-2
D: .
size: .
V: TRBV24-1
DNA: TGTGCCACCAGTGATTTTGGCAGTACCCAACCTAACACCGGGGAGCTGTTTTTT
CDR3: CATSDFGSTQPNTGELFF

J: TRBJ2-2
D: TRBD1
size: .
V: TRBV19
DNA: TGTGCCAGTAGCCGGGACAGGGTGAACACCGGGGAGCTGTTTTTT
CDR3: CASSRDRVNTGELFF

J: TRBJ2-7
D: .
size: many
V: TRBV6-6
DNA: TGTGCCAGCAGTAGAGGGGCGGGATGGCAGTACTTC
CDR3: CASSRGAGWQYF

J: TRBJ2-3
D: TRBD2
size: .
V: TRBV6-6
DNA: TGTGCCAGCGGGACTAGGGATACAGATACGCAGTATTTT
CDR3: CASGTRDTDTQYF

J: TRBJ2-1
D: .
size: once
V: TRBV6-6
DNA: TGTGCCAGCAGTCCGATTTACGGTGAGCAGTTCTTC
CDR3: CASSPIYGEQFF

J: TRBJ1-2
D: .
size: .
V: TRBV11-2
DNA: TGTGCCAGCAGCTTATGGGGAGGATCTTCTGGTTATGGCTACACCTTC
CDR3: CASSLWGGSSGYGYTF

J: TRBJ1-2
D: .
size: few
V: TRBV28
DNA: TGTGCCAGCAGTACTCCGGGGTATGGCTACACCTTC
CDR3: CASSTPGYGYTF

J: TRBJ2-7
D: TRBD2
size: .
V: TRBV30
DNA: TGTGCCGGGCAAGCGAGCGGGAGCTCTAGGTACGAGCAGTACTTC
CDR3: CAGQASGSSRYEQYF

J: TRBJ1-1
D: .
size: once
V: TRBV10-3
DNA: TGTGCCATCAGTGAAAGCAGGGTGTGGACTGAAGCTTTCTTT
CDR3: CAISESRVWTEAFF

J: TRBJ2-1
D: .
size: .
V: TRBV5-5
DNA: TGTGCCAGCAGCCGAACTGGGACTTCGAATGAGCAGTTCTTC
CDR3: CASSRTGTSNEQFF

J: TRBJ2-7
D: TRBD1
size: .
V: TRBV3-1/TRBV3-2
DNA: TGTGCCAGCAGCCTGACAGGGGACAACGAGCAGTACTTC
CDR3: CASSLTGDNEQYF

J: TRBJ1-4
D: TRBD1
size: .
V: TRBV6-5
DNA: TGTGCCAGCAGTTCGCCGGACAGGGTGGATGAAAAACTGTTTTTT
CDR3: CASSSPDRVDEKLFF

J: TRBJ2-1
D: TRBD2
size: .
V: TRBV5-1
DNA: TGCGCCAGCACCCAGACTAGCGGGAGGTGGGCTGAGCAGTTCTTC
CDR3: CASTQTSGRWAEQFF

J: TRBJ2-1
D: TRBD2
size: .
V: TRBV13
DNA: TGTGCCAGCAGCCATAGCGGGAGGGCCGAGGATGAGCAGTTCTTC
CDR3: CASSHSGRAEDEQFF